This T cell receptor (beta chain) appears in the sequencing data of a study of regulatory T cells in long-lasting Graves disease. The germline V and J ends were trimmed by 0 bases and 3 bases, with 12 bases remaining between them. This CDR3 has 16 residues. Germline CDR1 MNHEY, CDR2 SVGEGT. This clonotype was seen a few times. To make TCR beta libraries, researchers used iRepertoire HTBI primers and Arm-PCR of CDR3 regions. TCRdb itself ran the multiplex PCR reads through MiXCR, one entry per CDR3 protein. Of 350,000 to 550,000 distinct CDR3 sequences in the sample, around 15% are singletons; the top ten hold about 23%. Described time point: newly diagnosed GD, antithyroid drugs for less than 3 months. Preparation of the TCR library used RNA extracted from PBMCs. The same data also contributed to another study, on T cells in Graves' hyperthyroidism and ophthalmopathy.

The source material was peripheral blood mononuclear cells (PBMCs), sampled at new diagnosis, from a patient treated with antithyroid drugs. This rearrangement joins TRBV6-2 or TRBV6-3 to TRBJ2-1; tentatively, D is TRBD2 (5 bases). The origin of this receptor is a woman aged 18-29 years with Graves disease. The CDR3 nucleotides are TGTGCCAGCAGTTACTCGACGGGCGGGTACTACAATGAGCAGTTCTTC. Translated: CASSYSTGGYYNEQFF.